This TCR beta chain was documented in a study of blood T cell repertoires in COVID-19. Study details: Samples of COVID-19 (acute and convalescent) were obtained from the United States, Italy and Spain. PBMCs, B-cell-depleted T cells, or T cells provided the cDNA or gDNA that made up the material.

In the original processing: Scientists estimated how many nucleated cells there were by amplifying reference gene primers. Clones were sequenced by immunoSEQ multiplex PCR, and TCRdb holds only the in-frame ones, with some missing. V, J and clone size were drawn from that table, and D and trimming were deduced from the DNA. The table includes approximately 85,000 clones, roughly 80% detected once. The germline V gene has CDR1 SGHRS and CDR2 YFSETQ. The junction had 12 bases not matched to a gene; V was cut back by 4 bases and J by 8 bases. CDR3 size: 15 residues. The chain is built from TRBV5-1 and TRBJ2-4, with 7 bases matching TRBD1. The sequencing input was peripheral blood. This receptor was taken from a woman between 65 and 79 years old with active or convalescent COVID-19. This CDR3 reads CASSRGQPRSDIQYF. In DNA form, the CDR3 reads TGCGCCAGCAGCCGGGGACAGCCTCGTTCCGACATTCAGTACTTC.